The 27 T cell receptor beta chains reported below all come from one sample, sequenced in a study of cytomegalovirus exposure and HLA in healthy donors. Assay: immunoSEQ multiplex PCR; the TCRdb copy retains only in-frame clones and omits some. The table lists 150,000 to 200,000 clones, around four fifths of them singletons, with roughly 7% in the top ten. The source material was PBMCs. The receptors were gathered from a man aged 18 to 29 in good health and CMV-seropositive.

V gene TRBV28 combines with J gene TRBJ2-7; 10 bases line up with TRBD1. Germline V gene lookup returns CDR1 MDHEN and CDR2 SYDVKM. With 3 bases clipped from V and 4 bases from J, the junction kept 6 bases outside the gene matches. This CDR3 spans 15 amino acids. The CDR3, as DNA: TGTGCCAGCAGTTTCGTGGGACAGGGGAGGTACGAGCAGTACTTC. Encoded protein: CASSFVGQGRYEQYF.

The chain recombines TRBV4-3 with TRBJ2-1; D gene ambiguous. Deletions cut 0 bases from V and 4 bases from J, with 7 bases between. Germline V gene data show CDR1 as LGHNA and CDR2 as YSLEER. This CDR3 spans 14 amino acids. The CDR3 DNA follows: TGCGCCAGCAGCCAAGAAGGAGCTTACAATGAGCAGTTCTTC. Protein product: CASSQEGAYNEQFF.

This chain uses TRBV5-5 with TRBJ2-7, with TRBD1 identical over 9 bases. Germline lookup yields CDR1 SGHKS and CDR2 YYEKEE (reference sequence). V lost 3 bases and J lost 3; bases outside the gene matches: 7. The CDR3 is 15 residues long. CDR3 protein: CASSWLTGGFYEQYF. The CDR3 nucleotides are TGTGCCAGCAGCTGGTTGACAGGGGGATTCTACGAGCAGTACTTC.

The chain joins TRBV28 to TRBJ1-5, with a possible D match to TRBD1 (5 bases). Germline V CDR1 and CDR2: MDHEN, SYDVKM. With 6 bases removed from V and 0 bases from J, the gap between germline ends came to 18 bases. This CDR3 comprises 17 residues. The CDR3: CASSTPVGGDSNQPQHF. CDR3 DNA: TGTGCCAGCAGCACGCCGGTCGGGGGGGATAGCAATCAGCCCCAGCATTTT.

The V and J genes are TRBV10-3 and TRBJ1-4; 8 nucleotides align to TRBD1. This CDR3 has 16 amino acids. The V gene end was trimmed by 6 bases and the J gene end by 2 bases; junction bases not matched to a gene: 8. The V gene's germline CDR1 is ENHRY and CDR2 SYGVKD. This CDR3 reads CAIRSDRDVTNEKLFF. In DNA, the CDR3 is TGTGCCATCAGGTCGGACAGGGATGTCACTAATGAAAAACTGTTTTTT.

This sequence joins TRBV7-3 and TRBJ1-1; D gene uncertain. CDR1 is SGHTA, CDR2 FQGTGA, per germline. The CDR3 has 13 residues. V lost 5 bases and J 7 bases, leaving 14 bases between the germline ends. Written as DNA, the CDR3 is TGTGCCAGCAGCCCCTATAGGACTGATGAAGCTTTCTTT. Residues: CASSPYRTDEAFF.

The CDR3, as DNA: TGTGCCAGCAGCCCCACAGGGGGCCCCACAGATACGCAGTATTTT. Amino acid sequence: CASSPTGGPTDTQYF. V and J are TRBV28 and TRBJ2-3, with 9 bases identical to TRBD1. The length of the CDR3 is 15 residues. Germline V lookup: CDR1 MDHEN, CDR2 SYDVKM. V trimming: 6 bases; J trimming: 2 bases; junction bases outside the gene matches: 6.

The chain uses TRBV19 and TRBJ2-1; 9 positions agree with TRBD2. Germline-derived CDR1 and CDR2 are LNHDA and SQIVND (reference sequence). The CDR3 loop spans 18 amino acids. V was clipped by 2 bases and J by 1 base; unmatched bases: 9. The CDR3 protein is CASSIMTSGRKSYNEQFF. The CDR3 DNA reads TGTGCCAGTAGTATAATGACTAGCGGACGAAAGTCCTACAATGAGCAGTTCTTC.

This rearrangement joins TRBV6-1 to TRBJ1-3; D not certain. Germline CDR1 reads MNHNS; CDR2 reads SASEGT. This CDR3 is 13 amino acids long. Trimming cost V 7 bases and J 2 bases, with 9 bases left between them. The CDR3 spells CASTGVPGNTIYF. CDR3 sequence (DNA): TGTGCCAGCACTGGAGTCCCTGGAAACACCATATATTTT.

The CDR3 DNA follows: TGTGCCAGCAGTGAAAGGTTTGGGCTAACCTACGAGCAGTACTTC. Its translation: CASSERFGLTYEQYF. The chain combines TRBV6-1 with TRBJ2-7; D is unclear. This CDR3 is 15 amino acids long. V was trimmed by 2 bases and J by 2 bases, leaving 13 bases between them. The germline CDR1 and CDR2 sequences are MNHNS and SASEGT.

Worth noting for this clone: Germline and junction disagree at one end, which may indicate a read error. The chain combines TRBV11-3 with TRBJ2-7; tentative D call: TRBD2 (5 bases). There are 12 residues in the CDR3. Looked up from germline, CDR1 is SGHNT and CDR2 is YENEEA. The CDR3 loop is CASSRGSSEQYF. The CDR3 DNA sequence: TGTGCCAGCAGCCGCGGGTCCTCCGAGCAGTACTTC.

This clone has a single count. This sequence joins TRBV9 and TRBJ2-1, with 7 positions matching TRBD2. CDR1 and CDR2 (germline): SGDLS, YYNGEE. J lost 6 bases, V lost 4 bases, and 16 bases had no gene match. This CDR3 has 17 amino acids. The CDR3: CASSSYTVSGSSNEQFF. CDR3 DNA: TGTGCCAGCAGCTCCTACACGGTTAGCGGGTCTAGCAATGAGCAGTTCTTC.

The rearrangement uses TRBV2 and TRBJ1-1; D remains unclear. The CDR3 loop spans 14 amino acids. The V gene lost 5 bases and the J gene lost 4 bases, with 14 bases spanning the gap. Germline V gives CDR1 SNHLY, CDR2 FYNNEI. The CDR3 protein is CASSPRPGSTEAFF. The CDR3 coding sequence is TGTGCCAGCAGTCCCCGCCCTGGGAGCACTGAAGCTTTCTTT.

This chain links TRBV29-1 with TRBJ1-2; tentative D call: TRBD1 (6 bases). CDR3 size: 13 residues. Germline values: CDR1 SQVTM, CDR2 ANQGSEA. Here the CDR3 reads CSGGVQGGSGYTF. Here the CDR3 DNA reads TGCAGTGGGGGAGTACAGGGAGGGAGCGGCTACACCTTC.

A remark on this clone: The junction shows a germline mismatch at one end, possibly a read error. CDR3 protein: CASSGQDPRSTF. The CDR3 DNA sequence: TGTGCCAGCAGCGGACAGGACCCTCGGTCCACTTTC. J is TRBJ1-2 and V is TRBV6-6, with TRBD1 identical over 7 bases. The CDR3 totals 12 residues. The germline V gene encodes CDR1 MNHNY and CDR2 SVGAGI (reference sequence).

The chain links TRBV6-5 to TRBJ1-1; no clear D. Trimming left V 0 bases short and J 8 bases short, with 16 bases between. This CDR3 contains 15 residues. Per the germline V gene, CDR1 is MNHEY and CDR2 is SVGAGI. The chain's CDR3 is CASSYSRTVQREAFF. CDR3 DNA: TGTGCCAGCAGTTACTCGAGAACGGTTCAGAGGGAAGCTTTCTTT.

This chain joins TRBV27 and TRBJ2-3; 8 nucleotides match TRBD2. V lost 6 bases and J lost 4; bases outside the gene matches: 12. CDR3 length: 16 residues. CDR1 is MNHEY and CDR2 is SMNVEV in the germline V gene (reference sequence). The DNA for the CDR3 is TGTGCCAGCAGCCTCCGGGGGGGCCAAGGAGCAGATACGCAGTATTTT. Amino acid sequence: CASSLRGGQGADTQYF.

The rearrangement uses TRBV2 and TRBJ2-7; D not resolved. V was trimmed by 10 bases and J by 7 bases, leaving 20 bases between them. This CDR3 is 13 amino acids long. Germline V lookup: CDR1 SNHLY, CDR2 FYNNEI. The CDR3 reads CAILDGEVREQYF. Here the CDR3 DNA reads TGTGCCATCTTAGACGGTGAAGTGAGGGAGCAGTACTTC.

This clone was counted only a few times. The chain combines TRBV9 with TRBJ1-2; D unresolved. Per the germline V gene, CDR1 is SGDLS and CDR2 is YYNGEE. The CDR3 has 13 amino acids. The V and J ends lost 4 bases and 6 bases respectively, with 13 bases between them. In DNA, the CDR3 is TGTGCCAGCAGCCCCCGCTTGAGGGATGGCTACACCTTC. Protein sequence: CASSPRLRDGYTF.

This rearrangement joins TRBV6-5 to TRBJ2-1; TRBD1 might be the D (6 bases). The CDR3 runs to 16 residues. V lost 1 base and J 0 bases, leaving 10 bases between the germline ends. Germline values: CDR1 MNHEY, CDR2 SVGAGI. The CDR3 loop reads CASSYFGTPSYNEQFF. CDR3 nucleotides: TGTGCCAGCAGTTACTTCGGGACACCCTCCTACAATGAGCAGTTCTTC.

V is TRBV7-9 and J is TRBJ2-1, with 7 bases matching TRBD2. V trimming: 4 bases; J trimming: 7 bases; junction bases outside the gene matches: 13. Germline-derived CDR1 and CDR2 are SEHNR and FQNEAQ (reference sequence). CDR3 length: 16 residues. This CDR3 reads CASSSWVDWGGNEQFF. The CDR3 coding sequence is TGTGCCAGCAGCTCCTGGGTGGACTGGGGGGGAAATGAGCAGTTCTTC.

Only one count was recorded for this clone. The rearrangement uses TRBV7-6 and TRBJ2-4; D is unclear. The CDR3 runs to 16 residues. Trimming removed 5 bases at V and 0 bases at J, with 14 bases between. Germline V lookup: CDR1 SGHVS, CDR2 FNYEAQ. CDR3 nucleotide sequence: TGTGCCAGCAGCGATGGTTGCGGCGTAGCCAAAAACATTCAGTACTTC. Encoded protein: CASSDGCGVAKNIQYF.

V is TRBV6-5 and J is TRBJ2-7; 8 bases are a match to TRBD1. J was trimmed by 7 bases and V by 6 bases; bases with no gene match: 14. Germline loops: CDR1 MNHEY, CDR2 SVGAGI. The CDR3 length is 15 residues. CDR3 nucleotide sequence: TGTGCCAGCAGGGACAGGGTCCCCGAGACTAGGGAGCAGTACTTC. Translation: CASRDRVPETREQYF.

The V and J genes are TRBV6-5 and TRBJ1-2, with 7 positions matching TRBD1. The germline V gene has CDR1 MNHEY and CDR2 SVGAGI. CDR3 size: 14 residues. Germline trimming cut 6 bases from V and 3 bases from J; bases unmatched to any gene: 7. Written as DNA, the CDR3 is TGTGCCAGCAGCGAGGGGGCGAAACACTATGGCTACACCTTC. Its protein product is CASSEGAKHYGYTF.

This chain joins TRBV28 and TRBJ2-1, with 7 bases matching TRBD1. Germline V gives CDR1 MDHEN, CDR2 SYDVKM. V gave up 5 bases and J gave up 3 bases; unmatched junction bases: 4. The CDR3 has 14 residues. The CDR3 nucleotides are TGTGCCAGCAGTACCCGGACAGGCTACAATGAGCAGTTCTTC. Protein product: CASSTRTGYNEQFF.

This clone showed up just once. V is TRBV30 and J is TRBJ2-1, with D tentatively TRBD2 (5 bases). Germline V CDR1 and CDR2: GTSNPN, SVGIG (reference sequence). Trimming pared 1 base from V and 5 bases from J, leaving 9 bases between. This CDR3 is 13 amino acids long. The CDR3, as DNA: TGTGCCTGGAGTGGAAGGACTGACAATGAGCAGTTCTTC. Its translation is CAWSGRTDNEQFF.

DNA for the CDR3: TGTGCCAGCTCGCAGGGGGATGGTGAGCAGTTCTTC. Translating gives CASSQGDGEQFF. V usage is TRBV6-6 and J usage is TRBJ2-1, with 7 bases matching TRBD1. Germline V gene lookup returns CDR1 MNHNY and CDR2 SVGAGI (reference sequence). CDR3 length: 12 amino acids. J lost 9 bases, V lost 8 bases, and 7 bases had no gene match.